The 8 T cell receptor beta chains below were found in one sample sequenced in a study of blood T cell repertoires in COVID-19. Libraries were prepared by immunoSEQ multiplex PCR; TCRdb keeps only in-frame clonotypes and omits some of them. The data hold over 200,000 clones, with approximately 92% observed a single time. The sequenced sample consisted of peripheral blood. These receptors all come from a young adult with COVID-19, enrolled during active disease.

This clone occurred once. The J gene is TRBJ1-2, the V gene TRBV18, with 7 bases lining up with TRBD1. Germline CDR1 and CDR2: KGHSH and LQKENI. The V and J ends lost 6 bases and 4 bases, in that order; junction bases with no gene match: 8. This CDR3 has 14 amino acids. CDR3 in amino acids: CASSPGQTTYGYTF. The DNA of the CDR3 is TGTGCCAGCTCCCCGGGACAGACAACCTATGGCTACACCTTC.

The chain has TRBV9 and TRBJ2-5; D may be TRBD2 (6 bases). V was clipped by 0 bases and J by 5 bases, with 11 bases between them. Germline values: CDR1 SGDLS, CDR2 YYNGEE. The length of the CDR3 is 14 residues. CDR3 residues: CASSVAGTEETQYF. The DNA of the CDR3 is TGTGCCAGCAGCGTAGCAGGGACTGAGGAGACCCAGTACTTC.

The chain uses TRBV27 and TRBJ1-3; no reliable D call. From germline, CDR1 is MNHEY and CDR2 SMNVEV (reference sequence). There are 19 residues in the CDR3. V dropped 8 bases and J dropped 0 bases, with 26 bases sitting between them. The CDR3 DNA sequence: TGTGCCAGCCGGCATCCTCCCTCCTCTAGGATCACCTCTGGAAACACCATATATTTT. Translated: CASRHPPSSRITSGNTIYF.

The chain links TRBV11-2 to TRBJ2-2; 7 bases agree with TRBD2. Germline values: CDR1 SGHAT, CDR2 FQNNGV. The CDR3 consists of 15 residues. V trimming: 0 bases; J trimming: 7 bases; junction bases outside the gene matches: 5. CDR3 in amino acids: CASSLDPSGYGELFF. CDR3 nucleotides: TGTGCCAGCAGCTTAGATCCTAGCGGATACGGGGAGCTGTTTTTT. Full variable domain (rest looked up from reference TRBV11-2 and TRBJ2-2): EAGVAQSPRYKIIEKRQSVAFWCNPISGHATLYWYQQILGQGPKLLIQFQNNGVVDDSQLPKDRFSAERLKGVDSTLKIQPAKLEDSAVYLCASSLDPSGYGELFFGEGSRLTVL.

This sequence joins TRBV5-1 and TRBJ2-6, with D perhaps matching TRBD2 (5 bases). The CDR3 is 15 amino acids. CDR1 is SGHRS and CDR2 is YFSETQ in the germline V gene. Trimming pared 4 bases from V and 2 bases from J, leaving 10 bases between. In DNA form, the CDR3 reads TGCGCCAGCAGCCCGGGGAGAGCTGGGGCCAACGTCCTGACTTTC. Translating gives CASSPGRAGANVLTF. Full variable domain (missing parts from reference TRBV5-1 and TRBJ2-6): KAGVTQTPRYLIKTRGQQVTLSCSPISGHRSVSWYQQTPGQGLQFLFEYFSETQRNKGNFPGRFSGRQFSNSRSEMNVSTLELGDSALYLCASSPGRAGANVLTFGAGSRLTVL.

The CDR3 sequence is CASSLVGRGTGANVLTF. CDR3 bases: TGCGCCAGCAGCTTGGTTGGCAGGGGGACAGGGGCCAACGTCCTGACTTTC. The rearrangement links TRBV5-1 to TRBJ2-6; 7 bases align to TRBD1. Germline assignment: CDR1 SGHRS and CDR2 YFSETQ. The CDR3 contains 17 residues. Unmatched junction bases numbered 7, after V lost 0 bases and J lost 4 bases.

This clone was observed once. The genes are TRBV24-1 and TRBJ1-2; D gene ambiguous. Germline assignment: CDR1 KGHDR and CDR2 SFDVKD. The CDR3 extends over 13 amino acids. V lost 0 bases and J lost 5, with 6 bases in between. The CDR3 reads CATSDLAGYGYTF. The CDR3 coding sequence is TGTGCCACCAGTGATTTGGCGGGATATGGCTACACCTTC.

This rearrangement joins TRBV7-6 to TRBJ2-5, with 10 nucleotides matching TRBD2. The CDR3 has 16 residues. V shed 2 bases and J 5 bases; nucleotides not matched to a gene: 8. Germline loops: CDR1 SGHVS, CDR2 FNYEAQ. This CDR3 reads CASSLRPSGSTETQYF. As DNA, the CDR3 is TGTGCCAGCAGCTTACGGCCTAGCGGGAGTACCGAGACCCAGTACTTC.